The 25 T cell receptor beta chains in this list originate from one sample, sequenced in a study of shared clonotypes between healthy human individuals (dated by TCRdb to between 2020 and 2021). For the CD8 naive samples, CD45RO-negative cells were positively selected for CCR7, yielding a CD45RA+CCR7+ population from which TemRA cells were excluded. The protocol used for the library was the immunoSEQ multiplex PCR assay. TCRdb's version of the immuneACCESS table is confined to in-frame rearrangements and falls short of the full clone set. An unresolved V gene accounts for under half of the shortfall where checked; the remainder is of unknown origin. The sample data list some 2.1 million clones, and roughly 93% of these were observed just once. The leading ten clones occupy 1.5% to 2% of the sample. Sequences were obtained from naive CD8+ T cells from PBMCs. The cell subset or site label here, explained by the study, means: CD45RA+CCR7+. All receptors derive from a man between 18 and 29 years old in good health. Some clones in this sample may be carry-over from other donors' samples.

J is TRBJ1-5 and V is TRBV28; D is unclear. Germline V gene sequence: CDR1 MDHEN, CDR2 SYDVKM. CDR3 length: 15 residues. Deletions cut 5 bases from V and 2 bases from J, with 13 bases between. The CDR3 loop reads CASSPDFKGNQPQHF. The CDR3 nucleotides read TGTGCCAGCAGTCCAGACTTTAAGGGCAATCAGCCCCAGCATTTT.

V usage is TRBV11-3 and J usage is TRBJ2-2; 7 bases are a match to TRBD1. V trimming: 4 bases; J trimming: 0 bases; junction bases outside the gene matches: 8. Germline assignment: CDR1 SGHNT and CDR2 YENEEA. The CDR3 runs to 17 residues. Here the CDR3 reads CASSSSGTVSNTGELFF. CDR3 nucleotide sequence: TGTGCCAGCAGCTCCTCCGGGACAGTCTCGAACACCGGGGAGCTGTTTTTT.

The chain joins TRBV5-4 to TRBJ2-7; D might be TRBD1 (6 bases). Germline CDR1 is SGHNT and CDR2 is YYREEE (reference sequence). The germline V and J ends were trimmed by 4 bases and 4 bases, with 18 bases remaining between them. The CDR3 runs 15 residues. The CDR3: CASSTRDTFLYEQYF. In nucleotides, the CDR3 is TGTGCCAGCAGCACCCGGGACACCTTTTTGTACGAGCAGTACTTC.

V gene TRBV9 combines with J gene TRBJ2-7; TRBD1 matches at 9 bases. There are 14 residues in the CDR3. V lost 4 bases, J lost 7 bases, and 9 bases stayed unmatched. Germline CDR1 reads SGDLS; CDR2 reads YYNGEE. CDR3 nucleotide sequence: TGTGCCAGCAGCCCCGGGACAGGGTTTGGGGAGCAGTACTTC. It codes for CASSPGTGFGEQYF.

The V and J genes are TRBV18 and TRBJ1-3; possible D gene TRBD1, 5 bases. Germline CDR1 is KGHSH and CDR2 is LQKENI. V was cut by 6 bases and J by 8 bases, with 11 bases left in between. The CDR3 length is 12 residues. This CDR3 reads CASSPDTYTIYF. The CDR3 DNA sequence: TGTGCCAGCTCCCCGGACACCTACACCATATATTTT.

V is TRBV9 and J is TRBJ2-6; 8 nucleotides align to TRBD2. CDR1 and CDR2 (germline): SGDLS, YYNGEE. This CDR3 spans 18 amino acids. V lost 5 bases to trimming and J lost 3 bases; unmatched junction nucleotides: 13. The DNA of the CDR3 is TGTGCCAGCAGAGATCACAGCGGGAGTGCGTATGGGGCCAACGTCCTGACTTTC. Translating gives CASRDHSGSAYGANVLTF.

The chain recombines TRBV2 with TRBJ2-1; either TRBD1 or TRBD2 may supply D (5 bases each). The V and J ends lost 4 bases and 0 bases respectively, with 16 bases between them. In germline, CDR1 is SNHLY, CDR2 FYNNEI. CDR3 length equals 17 residues. The CDR3 loop is CASSGDVGRRSYNEQFF. The DNA for the CDR3 is TGTGCCAGCAGTGGGGATGTGGGACGGCGCTCCTACAATGAGCAGTTCTTC.

The rearrangement links TRBV14 to TRBJ2-5; D perhaps matches TRBD1 (5 bases). The DNA end favors TRBJ2-7, so the J call may be wrong. CDR3 size: 15 residues. Germline CDR1 is SGHDN and CDR2 is FVKESK. CDR3 DNA sequence: TGTGCCAGCAGCCCGACCCTGGGCAGGGCCCACGAGCAGTACTTC. This gives the protein CASSPTLGRAHEQYF.

This chain connects TRBV9 to TRBJ1-2; 7 bases align to TRBD1. The V segment lost 2 bases and the J segment 3 bases; nucleotides outside the gene matches: 4. CDR3 length: 14 amino acids. Germline values: CDR1 SGDLS, CDR2 YYNGEE. The CDR3 DNA reads TGTGCCAGCAGCGTGGGACAGTCGGACTATGGCTACACCTTC. Protein product: CASSVGQSDYGYTF.

The V and J genes are TRBV12-5 and TRBJ2-1, with D hard to call. The germline V gene has CDR1 LGHNT and CDR2 FRNRAP. V was cut by 1 base and J by 4 bases, with 5 bases left in between. The CDR3 sequence is 13 residues long. This CDR3 is CASGLDVYNEQFF. The CDR3 nucleotides are TGTGCTAGTGGTTTGGACGTATACAATGAGCAGTTCTTC.

This chain joins TRBV5-6 and TRBJ2-3, with D uncertain. From germline, CDR1 is SGHDT and CDR2 YYEEEE. V lost 2 bases, J lost 4 bases, and 8 bases lay in between. The CDR3 contains 13 residues. The CDR3 sequence is CASSFQAADTQYF. DNA of the CDR3: TGTGCCAGCAGCTTTCAGGCTGCAGATACGCAGTATTTT.

The gene calls are TRBV9 and TRBJ1-2; D remains unclear. Germline-derived CDR1 and CDR2 are SGDLS and YYNGEE. Trimming stripped 1 base from V and 8 bases from J, with 15 bases between. The CDR3 totals 14 residues. The CDR3 sequence is CASSVPGTSMGYTF. CDR3 DNA: TGTGCCAGCAGCGTACCCGGCACCTCCATGGGCTACACCTTC. The entire variable domain, with the rest obtained from reference TRBV9 and TRBJ1-2, is as follows: DSGVTQTPKHLITATGQRVTLRCSPRSGDLSVYWYQQSLDQGLQFLIQYYNGEERAKGNILERFSAQQFPDLHSELNLSSLELGDSALYFCASSVPGTSMGYTFGSGTRLTVV.

V gene TRBV27 combines with J gene TRBJ2-1; 10 nucleotides agree with TRBD2. The CDR3 is made up of 17 amino acids. Germline values: CDR1 MNHEY, CDR2 SMNVEV (reference sequence). The V segment lost 5 bases and the J segment 5 bases; nucleotides outside the gene matches: 12. CDR3 DNA: TGTGCCAGCAGTGATTACAGACTAGCGGGCAGAGACAATGAGCAGTTCTTC. Translation gives CASSDYRLAGRDNEQFF.

This chain connects TRBV4-1 to TRBJ2-6, with D possibly matching TRBD2 (5 bases). The V gene lost 4 bases and the J gene lost 0 bases, with 7 bases spanning the gap. CDR3 length: 15 residues. CDR1 and CDR2 from the germline V gene are MGHRA and YSYEKL. As DNA, the CDR3 is TGCGCCAGCAGCCTCCGGGGCTCTGGGGCCAACGTCCTGACTTTC. This sequence encodes CASSLRGSGANVLTF.

The rearrangement links TRBV6-5 to TRBJ2-7; 8 positions agree with TRBD2. CDR3 length: 12 residues. Germline V CDR1 and CDR2: MNHEY, SVGAGI. The J segment lost 6 bases and the V segment lost 6 bases, leaving 4 bases of the junction unmatched. The CDR3 region is CASRSGSGEQYF. The DNA of the CDR3 is TGTGCCAGCAGAAGCGGGAGCGGCGAGCAGTACTTC.

The chain employs TRBV11-2 and TRBJ2-1, with D possibly being TRBD1 (6 bases). Germline assignment: CDR1 SGHAT and CDR2 FQNNGV. Trimming cost V 5 bases and J 2 bases, with 19 bases left between them. The length of the CDR3 is 17 residues. For the CDR3, the DNA is TGTGCCAGCAGCCACCGACAGGTTGAAGGGCCCTACAATGAGCAGTTCTTC. Protein product: CASSHRQVEGPYNEQFF.

This chain uses TRBV19 with TRBJ1-2; no reliable D call. The CDR3 has 15 residues. CDR1 LNHDA and CDR2 SQIVND come from the germline V gene (reference sequence). The V and J ends lost 5 bases and 2 bases respectively, with 15 bases between them. Here the CDR3 DNA reads TGTGCCAGTAGTTCCCGGGAGTCACAGAACTATGGCTACACCTTC. Its translation: CASSSRESQNYGYTF. Full variable domain (remainder filled in from reference TRBV19 and TRBJ1-2): DGGITQSPKYLFRKEGQNVTLSCEQNLNHDAMYWYRQDPGQGLRLIYYSQIVNDFQKGDIAEGYSVSREKKESFPLTVTSAQKNPTAFYLCASSSRESQNYGYTFGSGTRLTVV.

The chain is built from TRBV28 and TRBJ2-2; D may match TRBD1 or TRBD2 (6 bases each). The V and J ends lost 3 bases and 3 bases respectively, with 14 bases between them. CDR1 is MDHEN and CDR2 is SYDVKM in the germline V gene. The CDR3 has 16 amino acids. The DNA of the CDR3 is TGTGCCAGCAGTTTTTTATCAGGGGAGGACACCGGGGAGCTGTTTTTT. Protein: CASSFLSGEDTGELFF.

The CDR3 loop reads CASSPRVLAVQEQYF. In nucleotides, the CDR3 is TGTGCCAGCAGTCCCCGCGTTCTAGCCGTACAAGAGCAGTACTTC. The rearrangement uses TRBV27 and TRBJ2-7; D possibly corresponds to TRBD2 (5 bases). Trimming cost V 5 bases and J 7 bases, with 21 bases left between them. This CDR3 is built from 15 residues. The V gene's germline CDR1 is MNHEY and CDR2 SMNVEV (reference sequence).

The chain carries TRBV28 and TRBJ2-1, with 9 bases matching TRBD2. J lost 8 bases, V lost 6 bases, and 20 bases had no gene match. The germline V gene has CDR1 MDHEN and CDR2 SYDVKM. The CDR3 runs 18 residues. CDR3 sequence (DNA): TGTGCCAGCAGCGAGGGGCCCGCGGCGGGAGGGATGGGGGATGAGCAGTTCTTC. Its translation is CASSEGPAAGGMGDEQFF.

The genes are TRBV9 and TRBJ2-2; D not resolved. There are 14 residues in the CDR3. CDR1 is SGDLS, CDR2 YYNGEE, per germline. The V end lost 9 bases, the J end lost 2 bases, and 14 bases lay between the germline ends. The CDR3 loop reads CATSLGGNTGELFF. The CDR3 nucleotides are TGTGCCACCTCCCTGGGCGGAAACACCGGGGAGCTGTTTTTT. Complete variable domain (other parts from reference TRBV9 and TRBJ2-2): DSGVTQTPKHLITATGQRVTLRCSPRSGDLSVYWYQQSLDQGLQFLIQYYNGEERAKGNILERFSAQQFPDLHSELNLSSLELGDSALYFCATSLGGNTGELFFGEGSRLTVL.

This clone was found once. The chain uses TRBV28 and TRBJ2-5, with 10 bases matching TRBD2. The end of the DNA is better explained by TRBJ2-7, so the J call may be wrong. Germline V CDR1 and CDR2: MDHEN, SYDVKM. The CDR3 contains 16 residues. For the CDR3, the DNA is TGTGCCAGCAGGTCGGGGCTAGCGGGAGCTTCCTACGAGCAGTACTTC. This codes for CASRSGLAGASYEQYF.

The rearrangement links TRBV19 to TRBJ2-2; the match to TRBD2 covers 11 bases. From germline, CDR1 is LNHDA and CDR2 SQIVND (reference sequence). The CDR3 is 17 residues long. V trimming: 5 bases; J trimming: 3 bases; junction bases outside the gene matches: 8. CDR3 nucleotides: TGTGCCAGTAGTTCCTTAGCGGGAGGGCCTTACACCGGGGAGCTGTTTTTT. This sequence encodes CASSSLAGGPYTGELFF.

The genes are TRBV19 and TRBJ2-7; D possibly corresponds to TRBD1 (5 bases). The CDR3 totals 14 residues. Germline V gives CDR1 LNHDA, CDR2 SQIVND (reference sequence). The germline V and J ends were trimmed by 1 base and 4 bases, with 11 bases remaining between them. Written as DNA, the CDR3 is TGTGCCAGTAGTATAGTAGGGGCAGGATACGAGCAGTACTTC. Translation gives CASSIVGAGYEQYF.

The V and J genes are TRBV6-5 and TRBJ1-3, with 7 bases aligning to TRBD1. J lost 0 bases, V lost 4 bases, and 6 bases had no gene match. The CDR3 is 16 amino acids. Germline assignment: CDR1 MNHEY and CDR2 SVGAGI. The CDR3 here is CASSFGQAASGNTIYF. The DNA for the CDR3 is TGTGCCAGCAGTTTCGGACAGGCAGCCTCTGGAAACACCATATATTTT.